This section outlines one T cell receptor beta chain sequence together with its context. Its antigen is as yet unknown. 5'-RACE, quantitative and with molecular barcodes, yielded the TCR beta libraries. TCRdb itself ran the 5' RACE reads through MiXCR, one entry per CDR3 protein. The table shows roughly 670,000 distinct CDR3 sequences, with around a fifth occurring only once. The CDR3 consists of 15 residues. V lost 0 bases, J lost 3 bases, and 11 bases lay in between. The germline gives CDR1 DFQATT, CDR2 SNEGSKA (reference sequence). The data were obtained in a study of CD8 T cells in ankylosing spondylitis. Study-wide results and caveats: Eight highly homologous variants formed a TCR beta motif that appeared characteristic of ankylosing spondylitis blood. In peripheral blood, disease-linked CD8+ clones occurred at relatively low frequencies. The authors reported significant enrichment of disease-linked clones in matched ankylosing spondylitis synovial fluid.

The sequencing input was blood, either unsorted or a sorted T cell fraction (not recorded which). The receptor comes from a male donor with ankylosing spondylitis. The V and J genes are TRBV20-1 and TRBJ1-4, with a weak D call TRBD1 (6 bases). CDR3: CSARDDRWPNEKLFF. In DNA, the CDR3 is TGCAGTGCTAGAGATGACAGGTGGCCTAATGAAAAACTGTTTTTT.